These 21 T cell receptor beta chains share one sample of origin, sequenced in a study of CD8+ T cells in alopecia areata. As the sequencing template, cDNA was produced by extracting RNA and reverse transcribing it. TCRdb's copy holds only in-frame clones and misses some; the assay was immunoSEQ multiplex PCR. The sample consists of tens of thousands of clones, 55% of them appearing once. The specimen was NKG2D-high CD8+ T cells sorted from blood. The receptors derive from a human donor with alopecia areata.

In its sample, this clone was seen a few times. The CDR3 loop reads CASSEILVEQFF. The CDR3, as DNA: TGTGCCAGCAGTGAAATACTAGTCGAGCAGTTCTTC. The V gene is TRBV2, the J gene TRBJ2-1; TRBD2 might be the D (5 bases). The CDR3 sequence is 12 residues long. CDR1 and CDR2 from the germline V gene are SNHLY and FYNNEI. V was cut by 2 bases and J by 10 bases, with 9 bases left in between. Full variable domain (outside the CDR3, taken from reference TRBV2 and TRBJ2-1): EPEVTQTPSHQVTQMGQEVILRCVPISNHLYFYWYRQILGQKVEFLVSFYNNEISEKSEIFDDQFSVERPDGSNFTLKIRSTKLEDSAMYFCASSEILVEQFFGPGTRLTVL.

V usage is TRBV7-9 and J usage is TRBJ2-1, with 7 bases identical to TRBD1. CDR3 length equals 12 residues. The junction had 0 bases not matched to a gene; V was cut back by 5 bases and J by 5 bases. Germline values: CDR1 SEHNR, CDR2 FQNEAQ (reference sequence). CDR3 sequence reads: CASSQGDNEQFF. The CDR3 DNA reads as TGTGCCAGCAGCCAGGGGGACAATGAGCAGTTCTTC.

This clone was found a few times. V and J are TRBV7-9 and TRBJ2-4; D may correspond to TRBD1 or TRBD2 (5 bases each). The CDR3 has 16 residues. Germline CDR1 and CDR2: SEHNR and FQNEAQ (reference sequence). V lost 5 bases and J lost 9, with 23 bases in between. CDR3 protein: CASSPPGRLPSGIQYF. CDR3 nucleotide sequence: TGTGCCAGCAGCCCACCGGGACGCCTCCCGAGCGGCATTCAGTACTTC.

The CDR3 region is CASSPPPGNTEAFF. Written as DNA, the CDR3 is TGTGCCAGCTCACCACCCCCCGGGAACACTGAAGCTTTCTTT. The rearrangement links TRBV18 to TRBJ1-1, with unresolved D. V was pared by 0 bases and J by 1 base, with 6 bases between. CDR1 and CDR2 (germline): KGHSH, LQKENI. The CDR3 consists of 14 residues.

This clone has just a few counts. This chain uses TRBV4-3 with TRBJ2-7, with 11 bases matching TRBD2. The germline gives CDR1 LGHNA, CDR2 YSLEER. This CDR3 region has 16 residues. The ends lost 2 bases at V and 0 bases at J; junction bases unmatched: 3. The CDR3 spells CASSQLLAGVSYEQYF. CDR3 sequence (DNA): TGCGCCAGCAGCCAACTACTAGCGGGGGTCTCCTACGAGCAGTACTTC.

This clone turned up a few times. The V and J genes are TRBV19 and TRBJ1-5; the match to TRBD1 covers 8 bases. The CDR3 covers 15 residues. The J segment lost 5 bases and the V segment lost 5 bases, leaving 8 bases of the junction unmatched. Germline CDR1 is LNHDA and CDR2 is SQIVND (reference sequence). This chain's CDR3 is CASSLDRAPYQPQHF. The CDR3 bases are TGTGCCAGTAGTTTGGACAGGGCTCCCTATCAGCCCCAGCATTTT.

The CDR3 reads CASSARTSGYNEQFF. The CDR3 nucleotides are TGTGCCAGCAGCGCCCGGACTAGCGGTTACAATGAGCAGTTCTTC. The chain has TRBV7-9 and TRBJ2-1, with 10 bases matching TRBD2. The V gene's germline CDR1 is SEHNR and CDR2 FQNEAQ (reference sequence). The CDR3 extends over 15 amino acids. J lost 4 bases, V lost 5 bases, and 5 bases had no gene match.

The V and J genes are TRBV7-9 and TRBJ2-5, with a possible D match to TRBD1 (6 bases). V lost 4 bases, J lost 1 base, and 10 bases lay in between. The germline gives CDR1 SEHNR, CDR2 FQNEAQ (reference sequence). CDR3 length: 14 residues. The CDR3 region has the DNA TGTGCCAGCAGCTCCAGGGGCCCCCAAGAGACCCAGTACTTC. Translating it yields CASSSRGPQETQYF.

This clone was observed a handful of times. The rearrangement joins TRBV7-2 to TRBJ1-3; the D is unclear. CDR1 and CDR2 (germline): SGHTA, FQGNSA. There are 14 residues in the CDR3. The germline V and J ends were trimmed by 2 bases and 3 bases, with 8 bases remaining between them. Here the CDR3 DNA reads TGTGCCAGCAGCTTACAGACGGGTGGAAACACCATATATTTT. This codes for CASSLQTGGNTIYF.

This rearrangement joins TRBV4-1 to TRBJ2-4, with 11 bases identical to TRBD2. With 0 bases clipped from V and 0 bases from J, the junction kept 16 bases outside the gene matches. The germline V gene has CDR1 MGHRA and CDR2 YSYEKL. This CDR3 is built from 22 residues. DNA for the CDR3: TGCGCCAGCAGCCAAGATCGTCAGGCTAGCGGGAGGTATTTACTAGCCAAAAACATTCAGTACTTC. This gives the protein CASSQDRQASGRYLLAKNIQYF.

This rearrangement joins TRBV2 to TRBJ1-1; 9 bases are shared with TRBD1. Germline values: CDR1 SNHLY, CDR2 FYNNEI. This CDR3 has 12 residues. V trimming: 8 bases; J trimming: 11 bases; junction bases outside the gene matches: 9. The CDR3, as DNA: TGTGCCAGCCCGACAGGGGGTCGGTGGGCTTTCTTT. Translation: CASPTGGRWAFF. Supplemented by reference TRBV2 and TRBJ1-1, the full variable domain reads EPEVTQTPSHQVTQMGQEVILRCVPISNHLYFYWYRQILGQKVEFLVSFYNNEISEKSEIFDDQFSVERPDGSNFTLKIRSTKLEDSAMYFCASPTGGRWAFFGQGTRLTVV.

V usage is TRBV14 and J usage is TRBJ2-3; 9 positions match TRBD2. The V gene end was trimmed by 3 bases and the J gene end by 5 bases; junction bases not matched to a gene: 6. The germline CDR1 and CDR2 sequences are SGHDN and FVKESK. The CDR3 has 15 amino acids. CDR3 loop: CASSQTSGAGDTQYF. In nucleotides, the CDR3 is TGTGCCAGCAGCCAGACTAGCGGTGCAGGAGATACGCAGTATTTT.

This sequence joins TRBV10-3 and TRBJ2-7; D ambiguous. Trimming pared 6 bases from V and 3 bases from J, leaving 18 bases between. The CDR3 sequence is 15 residues long. Germline loops: CDR1 ENHRY, CDR2 SYGVKD. The CDR3 DNA reads as TGTGCCATCAGCACGCCCGGACGCCTCAACTACGAGCAGTACTTC. It encodes CAISTPGRLNYEQYF.

This clone was observed a single time. V gene TRBV6-9 combines with J gene TRBJ2-7; 8 positions agree with TRBD1. This CDR3 region has 12 residues. V was pared by 6 bases and J by 2 bases, with 0 bases of the junction left unmatched. The germline gives CDR1 MNHGY, CDR2 SVAAGI. The CDR3 protein is CASRDRAYEQYF. CDR3 bases: TGTGCCAGCAGGGACAGGGCCTACGAGCAGTACTTC.

The CDR3 region has the DNA TGTGCTACAGCAGGGGCAATAGGCTCACCCCTCCACTTT. It yields the protein CATAGAIGSPLHF. The J gene is TRBJ1-6, the V gene TRBV6-6; D perhaps matches TRBD1 (6 bases). CDR1 is MNHNY, CDR2 SVGAGI, per germline (reference sequence). The CDR3 is 13 residues long.

The chain links TRBV6-6 to TRBJ1-5; tentative D call: TRBD1 (6 bases). The CDR3 is 14 residues long. Germline CDR1 is MNHNY and CDR2 is SVGAGI (reference sequence). The V and J ends lost 4 bases and 5 bases respectively, with 12 bases between them. CDR3 in amino acids: CASSSHRVDQPQHF. The CDR3 DNA follows: TGTGCCAGCAGTTCCCACAGGGTGGATCAGCCCCAGCATTTT.

This clone showed up just a few times. The genes are TRBV7-2 and TRBJ2-7; 7 bases are shared with TRBD1. Germline V gene sequence: CDR1 SGHTA, CDR2 FQGNSA. CDR3 length: 15 residues. Losses at the gene ends were 3 bases for V and 5 bases for J; bases not matched to a gene: 10. The CDR3 region has the DNA TGTGCCAGCAGCTTGGCCGGGACAGCTTTCGACGAGCAGTACTTC. Translation: CASSLAGTAFDEQYF.

This clone has more than one count but fewer than ten. DNA for the CDR3: TGTGCCACGACCCAAGGGGGGAGGGTTAGCACAGATACGCAGTATTTT. It translates to CATTQGGRVSTDTQYF. The V and J genes are TRBV7-2 and TRBJ2-3; weak D call: TRBD2 (7 bases). There are 16 residues in the CDR3. Germline loops: CDR1 SGHTA, CDR2 FQGNSA. The V and J ends lost 10 bases and 0 bases respectively, with 20 bases between them.

This clone was observed a few times. V gene TRBV27 combines with J gene TRBJ2-7; the D gene could be TRBD1 or TRBD2 (5 bases each). There are 14 residues in the CDR3. Trimming shortened V by 2 bases and J by 5 bases, and 13 bases separated the two germline ends. CDR1 MNHEY and CDR2 SMNVEV come from the germline V gene (reference sequence). DNA for the CDR3: TGTGCCAGCAGTTTAGGAGGTCAGGGCAACGAGCAGTACTTC. This sequence encodes CASSLGGQGNEQYF.

The CDR3 reads CASSIDPGNPYEQYF. The CDR3 DNA reads TGTGCCAGTAGTATAGATCCCGGGAACCCTTACGAGCAGTACTTC. This chain joins TRBV19 and TRBJ2-7, with D perhaps TRBD2 (5 bases). The CDR3 covers 15 residues. V shed 0 bases and J shed 4 bases, with 13 bases lying between them. Germline loops: CDR1 LNHDA, CDR2 SQIVND (reference sequence).

This clone came up once. The V gene is TRBV7-6, the J gene TRBJ1-1; D perhaps matches TRBD1 (6 bases). Germline loops: CDR1 SGHVS, CDR2 FNYEAQ. This CDR3 region has 13 residues. V shed 4 bases and J shed 2 bases, with 8 bases lying between them. DNA for the CDR3: TGTGCCAGCAGCTGGGGGCCCAACACTGAAGCTTTCTTT. The encoded protein is CASSWGPNTEAFF.